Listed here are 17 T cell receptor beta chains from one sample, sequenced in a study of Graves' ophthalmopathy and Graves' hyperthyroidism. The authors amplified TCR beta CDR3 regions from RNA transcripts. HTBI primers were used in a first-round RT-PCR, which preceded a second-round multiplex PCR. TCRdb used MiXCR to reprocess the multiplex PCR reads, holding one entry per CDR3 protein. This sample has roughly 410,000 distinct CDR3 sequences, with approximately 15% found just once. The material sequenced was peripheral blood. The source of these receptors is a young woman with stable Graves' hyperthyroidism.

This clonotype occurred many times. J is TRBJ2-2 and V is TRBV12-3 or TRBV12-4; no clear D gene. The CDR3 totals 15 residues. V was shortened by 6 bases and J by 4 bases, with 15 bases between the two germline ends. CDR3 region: CASSPLGSPTGELFF. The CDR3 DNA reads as TGTGCCAGCAGCCCTCTAGGGTCGCCCACCGGGGAGCTGTTTTTT.

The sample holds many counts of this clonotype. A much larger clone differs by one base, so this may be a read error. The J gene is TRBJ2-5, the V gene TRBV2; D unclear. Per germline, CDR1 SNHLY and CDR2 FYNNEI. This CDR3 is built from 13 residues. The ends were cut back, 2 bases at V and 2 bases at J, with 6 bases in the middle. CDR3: CASSEQQQETQYF. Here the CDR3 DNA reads TGTGCCAGCAGTGAACAGCAGCAAGAGACCCAGTACTTC.

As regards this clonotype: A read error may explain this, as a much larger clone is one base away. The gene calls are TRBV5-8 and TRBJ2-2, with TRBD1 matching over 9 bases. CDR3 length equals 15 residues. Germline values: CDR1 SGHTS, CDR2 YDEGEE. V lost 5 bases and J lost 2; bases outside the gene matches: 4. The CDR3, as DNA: TGTGCCAGCAGTTGGGACAGGGTTAACACCGGGGAGCTGTTTTTT. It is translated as CASSWDRVNTGELFF.

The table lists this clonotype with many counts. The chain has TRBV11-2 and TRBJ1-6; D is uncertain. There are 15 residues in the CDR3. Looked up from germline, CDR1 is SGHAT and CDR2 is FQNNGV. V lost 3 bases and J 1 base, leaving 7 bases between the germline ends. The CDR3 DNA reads TGTGCCAGCAGCTTTGAGGTATCCTATAATTCACCCCTCCACTTT. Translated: CASSFEVSYNSPLHF.

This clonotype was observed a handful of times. CDR3 nucleotides: TGTGCCAGCAGCAACGCGGGAGAGACTGAAGCTTTCTTT. Translated, it gives CASSNAGETEAFF. V gene TRBV7-3 combines with J gene TRBJ1-1; D gene ambiguous. The CDR3 runs to 13 residues. Germline-derived CDR1 and CDR2 are SGHTA and FQGTGA. V lost 5 bases and J 5 bases, leaving 12 bases between the germline ends.

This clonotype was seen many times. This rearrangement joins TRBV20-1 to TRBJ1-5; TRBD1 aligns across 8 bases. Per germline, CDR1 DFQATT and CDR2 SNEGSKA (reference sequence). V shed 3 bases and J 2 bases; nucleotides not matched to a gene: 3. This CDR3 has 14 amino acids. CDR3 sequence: CSASPGQGNQPQHF. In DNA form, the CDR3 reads TGCAGTGCTAGCCCGGGACAGGGCAATCAGCCCCAGCATTTT.

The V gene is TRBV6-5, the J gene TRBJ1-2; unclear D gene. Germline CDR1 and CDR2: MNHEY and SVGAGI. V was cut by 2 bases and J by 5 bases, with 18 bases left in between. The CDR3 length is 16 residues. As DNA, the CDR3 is TGTGCCAGCAGTTACCTTGCCTCGGCAGACCCTTATGGCTACACCTTC. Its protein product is CASSYLASADPYGYTF.

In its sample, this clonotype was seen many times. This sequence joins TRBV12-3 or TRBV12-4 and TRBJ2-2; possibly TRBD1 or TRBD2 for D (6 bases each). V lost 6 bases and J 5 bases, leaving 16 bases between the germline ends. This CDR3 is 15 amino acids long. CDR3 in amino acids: CASRRKGGRTGELFF. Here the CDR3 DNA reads TGTGCCAGCAGACGCAAGGGGGGCCGAACCGGGGAGCTGTTTTTT.

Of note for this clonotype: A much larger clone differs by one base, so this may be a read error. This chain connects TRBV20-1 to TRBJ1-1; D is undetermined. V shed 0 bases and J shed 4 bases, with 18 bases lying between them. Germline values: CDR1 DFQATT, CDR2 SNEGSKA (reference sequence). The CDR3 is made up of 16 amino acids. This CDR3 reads CSARDRGWVLITEAFF. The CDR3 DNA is TGCAGTGCTAGAGATCGAGGGTGGGTTTTGATCACTGAAGCTTTCTTT.

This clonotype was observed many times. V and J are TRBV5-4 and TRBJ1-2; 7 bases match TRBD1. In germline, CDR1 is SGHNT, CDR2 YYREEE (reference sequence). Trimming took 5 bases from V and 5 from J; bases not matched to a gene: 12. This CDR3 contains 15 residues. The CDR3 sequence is CASSPGQPLEYGYTF. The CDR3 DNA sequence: TGTGCCAGCAGTCCGGGACAGCCGTTAGAGTATGGCTACACCTTC.

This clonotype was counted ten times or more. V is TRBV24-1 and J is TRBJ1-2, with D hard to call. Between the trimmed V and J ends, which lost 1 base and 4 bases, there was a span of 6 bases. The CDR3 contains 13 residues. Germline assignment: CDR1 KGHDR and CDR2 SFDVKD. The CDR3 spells CATSDFGGYGYTF. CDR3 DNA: TGTGCCACCAGTGATTTTGGAGGCTATGGCTACACCTTC.

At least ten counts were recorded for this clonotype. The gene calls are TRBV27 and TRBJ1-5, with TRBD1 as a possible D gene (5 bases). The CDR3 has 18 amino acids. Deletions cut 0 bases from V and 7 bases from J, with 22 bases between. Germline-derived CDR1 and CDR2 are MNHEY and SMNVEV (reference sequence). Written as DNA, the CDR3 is TGTGCCAGCAGTTTATCGGACCGGGGGGTGGGGGGAGGCCAGCCCCAGCATTTT. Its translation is CASSLSDRGVGGGQPQHF.

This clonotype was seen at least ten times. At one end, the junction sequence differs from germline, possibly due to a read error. The CDR3 sequence: CASSLELTRETQYF. CDR3 coding DNA: TGTGCCAGCAGTTTAGAACTGACTCGTGAGACCCAGTACTTC. The chain uses TRBV7-8 and TRBJ2-5; no clear D gene. There are 14 residues in the CDR3. CDR1 is SGHVS, CDR2 FQNEAQ, per germline.

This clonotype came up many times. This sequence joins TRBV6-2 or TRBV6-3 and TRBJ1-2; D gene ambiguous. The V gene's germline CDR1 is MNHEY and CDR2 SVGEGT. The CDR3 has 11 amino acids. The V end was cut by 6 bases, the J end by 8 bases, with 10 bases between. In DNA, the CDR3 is TGTGCCAGCAGGGAAATGTGGGGCTACACCTTC. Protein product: CASREMWGYTF.

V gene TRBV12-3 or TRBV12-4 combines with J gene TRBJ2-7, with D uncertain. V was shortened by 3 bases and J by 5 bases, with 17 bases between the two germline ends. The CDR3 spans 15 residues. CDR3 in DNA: TGTGCCAGCAGTTTCTGGCAGTCTACCGCCAACGAGCAGTACTTC. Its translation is CASSFWQSTANEQYF.

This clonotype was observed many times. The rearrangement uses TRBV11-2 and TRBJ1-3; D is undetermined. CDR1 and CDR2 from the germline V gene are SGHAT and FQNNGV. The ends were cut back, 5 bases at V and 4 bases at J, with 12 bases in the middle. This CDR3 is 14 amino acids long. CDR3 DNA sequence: TGTGCCAGCAGCAATCTCTTGGCGGGAAACACCATATATTTT. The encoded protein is CASSNLLAGNTIYF.

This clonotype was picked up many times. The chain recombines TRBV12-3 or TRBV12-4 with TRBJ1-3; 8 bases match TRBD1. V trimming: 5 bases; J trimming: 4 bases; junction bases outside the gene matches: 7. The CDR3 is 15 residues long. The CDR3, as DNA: TGTGCCAGCAGTCCTCAGGGGGCGCGGGGAAACACCATATATTTT. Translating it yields CASSPQGARGNTIYF.